This passage covers 9 T cell receptor beta chains from one sample sequenced in a study of T-cell reconstitution after alpha-beta-depleted transplantation in children. A TCRbeta library incorporating unique molecular identifiers was prepared. TCRdb redid the calling of the PCR reads with MiXCR, one entry per CDR3 protein. Of approximately 980,000 distinct CDR3 sequences listed, around 30% were seen once; the top ten hold about 28%. The sample here was PBMCs, mostly from graft donor cells, taken 360 days after TCRalphabeta/CD19-depleted stem cell transplant. The receptors come from a boy under two years old who had a stem cell transplant for SCID, so the T cells may come from the graft donor.

This clonotype has a handful of counts. CDR3 nucleotide sequence: TGTGCCAGCTCACTGCTAGCCCAAGAGACCCAGTACTTC. Its translation: CASSLLAQETQYF. This chain connects TRBV18 to TRBJ2-5; perhaps TRBD2 as D (5 bases). V was pared by 4 bases and J by 1 base, with 7 bases between. This CDR3 is built from 13 residues. Germline values: CDR1 KGHSH, CDR2 LQKENI.

The chain joins TRBV15 to TRBJ1-1; 8 bases map to TRBD1. Germline assignment: CDR1 LNHNV and CDR2 YYDKDF (reference sequence). The CDR3 sequence is 13 residues long. J was trimmed by 5 bases and V by 5 bases; bases with no gene match: 4. The CDR3 sequence is CATSGQGWTEAFF. CDR3 nucleotides: TGTGCCACCAGCGGACAGGGCTGGACTGAAGCTTTCTTT.

The chain uses TRBV24-1 and TRBJ2-2; 8 bases align to TRBD1. CDR1 and CDR2 (germline): KGHDR, SFDVKD. CDR3 size: 16 residues. V shed 4 bases, J shed 4 bases, and the junction held 7 bases outside the gene matches. The CDR3 here is CATSDRRGQGTGELFF. The CDR3 bases are TGTGCCACCAGTGACCGCAGGGGGCAGGGCACCGGGGAGCTGTTTTTT.

This clonotype was seen a handful of times. This chain uses TRBV10-3 with TRBJ2-3; possibly TRBD1 for D (5 bases). CDR1 and CDR2 (germline): ENHRY, SYGVKD. This CDR3 has 16 residues. V was shortened by 2 bases and J by 0 bases, with 12 bases between the two germline ends. In DNA, the CDR3 is TGTGCCATCAGTGAGGGGCAGGGAAAAAGCACAGATACGCAGTATTTT. This encodes CAISEGQGKSTDTQYF.

The CDR3 here is CASSLYIGGYEQYF. The CDR3, as DNA: TGCGCCAGCAGCTTGTATATAGGGGGGTACGAGCAGTACTTC. The gene calls are TRBV5-1 and TRBJ2-7; D may correspond to TRBD1 or TRBD2 (6 bases each). Germline loops: CDR1 SGHRS, CDR2 YFSETQ. The CDR3 length is 14 residues. The germline V and J ends were trimmed by 1 base and 4 bases, with 12 bases remaining between them.

The chain employs TRBV6-5 and TRBJ2-6; possibly TRBD1 for D (6 bases). V lost 0 bases and J lost 4, with 10 bases in between. Germline V gene sequence: CDR1 MNHEY, CDR2 SVGAGI. This CDR3 has 16 amino acids. DNA for the CDR3: TGTGCCAGCAGTTACTCGACGGGGACAGGGGCCAACGTCCTGACTTTC. Its translation: CASSYSTGTGANVLTF.

The chain uses TRBV3-1 and TRBJ2-1; no definite D call. Germline CDR1 and CDR2: LGHDT and YNNKEL (reference sequence). The CDR3 contains 12 residues. Deletions cut 3 bases from V and 8 bases from J, with 8 bases between. The CDR3 sequence: CASSHYIYEQFF. CDR3 nucleotide sequence: TGTGCCAGCAGCCATTATATTTATGAGCAGTTCTTC.

The V call is TRBV20-1, the J call TRBJ2-7; no reliable D call. The length of the CDR3 is 12 residues. Trimming took off 0 bases at V and 7 bases at J, with 10 bases between the two ends. The germline V gene has CDR1 DFQATT and CDR2 SNEGSKA (reference sequence). Here the CDR3 reads CSARETLGEQYF. Here the CDR3 DNA reads TGCAGTGCTAGAGAGACCTTAGGGGAGCAGTACTTC.

The CDR3 protein is CASSRTTAGTAYEQYF. The CDR3 bases are TGTGCCAGTAGTCGCACAACCGCCGGGACAGCCTACGAGCAGTACTTC. V usage is TRBV19 and J usage is TRBJ2-7; 7 bases are shared with TRBD1. The V gene end was trimmed by 5 bases and the J gene end by 2 bases; junction bases not matched to a gene: 12. CDR3 size: 16 residues. The germline CDR1 and CDR2 sequences are LNHDA and SQIVND (reference sequence).